The following is a T cell receptor beta chain sequence with its context. The antigen it recognizes is unknown. Base qualities are not recorded, but no much larger clone differs from it by a single base. These data originate in a study of blood T cells in healthy people across ages (dated by TCRdb to between 2015 and 2016). As for the study more broadly: In model experiments, template switching captured about one uniquely barcoded TCR beta cDNA molecule for every two T cells. Age-related changes in TCR beta repertoire diversity were measured in the study by deep sequencing normalized with unique cDNA molecular identifiers. Four age groups were formed from the donors: young (average 16 years), middle-aged (around 37), aged (approximately 60) and long-lived (about 80). The study analyzed two additional independent replicas of 1 million unique cDNA reads from the same blood draw for two donors, one aged 18 to 30 and one aged 80 or older.

Inclusive of the bounding cysteine and phenylalanine, the CDR3 is 15 residues long. The only DNA kept is the CDR3, 45 bases in frame from the first base. The germline V gene provides CDR1 SGHTA and CDR2 FQGNSA. V loses 4 bases at its end and J loses 9 bases; junction bases beyond the gene matches: 10. The research as a whole found: Since profiling was done on bulk unsorted PBMCs, naive and antigen-experienced compartments could not be conclusively compared. Estimates of total diversity from one million sequenced T cells were regarded as lower bounds and underestimates. Because the CMV infection status of the donors was unknown, age-related changes in expanded clonotypes may potentially have been confounded. A strong correlation was found between observed TCR beta diversity and the percentage of naive T cells measured by flow cytometry. Compared with the aged group, more naive CD4+ T cells, fewer expanded clones and increased TCR diversity were shown by the long-lived group, suggesting age selection. Observed TCR beta diversity per million T cells fell roughly linearly with age, and a significant reduction was already apparent by age around 36.

The library was built by means of 5' RACE. The run used an Illumina HiSeq 2500. A second about 6 to 11 cycle PCR used a sample-barcoded 5' primer and a J-beta primer mix. Each TCR beta cDNA molecule received a unique molecular identifier from a template-switch 5' adaptor carrying 12 random nucleotides. Each sample yielded at least 2.5 million CDR3-containing paired-end reads. First-strand cDNA was synthesized from all RNA with the Mint cDNA synthesis kit, primed by a TRBC-specific oligonucleotide. Following uracil-DNA glycosylase treatment, a first 18-cycle PCR with universal primers M1SS and BC2_uni_R was performed on all cDNA. The published analysis was carried out like this. Each sample was normalized by randomly selecting 1 million high-quality reads, each carrying a distinct molecular identifier. Instead of being binned into consensus sequences, reads that shared molecular identifiers were thrown out. CDR3 identification, clonotype clustering and error correction used MiTCR with a Q25 quality threshold and the strictest error-elimination algorithm. A nonparametric unseen species model with Euler transformation was used to estimate lower-bound total TCR beta diversity. The public sequencing data were trimmed at Q25 with fastp and processed into clonotypes with MiXCR by TCRdb, which kept only in-frame beta chains. Each CDR3 protein appears once, grouped with its most common genes and DNA. The V and J calls and clone size are TCRdb's, not the authors'. The sample records 600,000 to 900,000 distinct CDR3 sequences, roughly 25% of which are singletons. Jointly, the top ten make up less than 3.5% of the sample.

The donors were around 39 Caucasian individuals from Russia, aged roughly 6 to 100 years, who were systemically healthy. Around 10 milliliters of peripheral blood were collected from each donor into EDTA-treated Vacutainer tubes. Ficoll-Paque density-gradient centrifugation was used to isolate PBMCs, with at least 6.5 million obtained per sample. Total RNA, at least 6 micrograms per sample, was extracted from PBMCs with Trizol reagent. Naive CD45RAhigh/CD27high T cell percentages were measured by flow cytometry on a PBMC aliquot from every donor. This same sample was also part of a study on T cells of mothers and their children. The second publication reports: Donors were nine systemically healthy Caucasian individuals: three mothers and their six children. cDNA synthesis used all of the extracted RNA, with about 1.5 ug of RNA in each 15 ul reaction. In the second PCR, the M1S primer added sample barcodes and 2-4 random nucleotides. Over 9.5 million TCR beta CDR3 reads came from each mother, compared with approximately 2.8 million reads from each child. TCR recombination output is similarly shaped by thymic selection in related and unrelated pairs, with a minor effect exerted by inherited differences. Normalized repertoire overlap was always slightly but never significantly higher in related than unrelated mother-child pairs. No persistent microchimeric T cell clones were detected, at a sensitivity of around 97 clones per million clonotypes. In the study, deep NGS was used to compare the TCR beta repertoires of mothers and children, and features distinguishing related mother-child pairs from unrelated individuals were sought. On average, the children were about 10 +/- 4 years old, while the mothers were around 40 +/- 4 years old. After adapter ligation with NEBNext reagents, the libraries were sequenced on Illumina HiSeq 2000 with 100+100 nt paired-end reads. To prevent cross-contamination, the mother and child libraries were prepared one month apart and sequenced in separate runs. For each donor, between roughly 500,000 and 2,200,000 distinct TCR beta clonotypes were identified. Naive TCR beta clonotypes were estimated from low-frequency clonotypes matched to each donor's FACS-determined naive share, without sorting.

The sequence came from a boy under 18 in good health. The specimen sequenced was blood. The chain is encoded by TRBV7-2 joined to TRBJ2-1; 9 bases in the junction line up with TRBD2. The CDR3 has the sequence CASSSGAAGGGEQFF. The sequenced DNA is TGTGCCAGCAGCTCAGGGGCAGCGGGGGGAGGTGAGCAGTTCTTC.